The entry below describes one T cell receptor beta chain. TCRdb recomputed calls from the RT-PCR reads with MiXCR, one row per CDR3 protein. This table has hundreds of thousands of distinct CDR3 sequences, roughly 10% appearing once. The data were taken from a study of response to subunit inactivated influenza vaccine. These data were also filed under a second study, of T cells expressing NK-cell markers. That paper notes: The authors generated TCR beta cDNA through 5'RACE template switching with UMIs. Beta-chain profiling covered CD3+CD56+NKG2C+, CD3+CD56+NKG2C- and CD3+CD56-NKG2C+ sorted subsets.

This TCR was sampled from a man between 45 and 60 years old who received an inactivated influenza vaccine. Sequencing used PBMCs from blood, obtained on the day of vaccination.

In nucleotides, the CDR3 is TGTGCCAGCAGTTTATCTAGGACACACACTGAAGCTTTCTTT. It yields the protein CASSLSRTHTEAFF. The chain uses TRBV27 and TRBJ1-1; a weak D match, TRBD1 (5 bases). There are 14 residues in the CDR3. The germline gives CDR1 MNHEY, CDR2 SMNVEV (reference sequence). V was trimmed by 0 bases and J by 3 bases, leaving 8 bases between them.